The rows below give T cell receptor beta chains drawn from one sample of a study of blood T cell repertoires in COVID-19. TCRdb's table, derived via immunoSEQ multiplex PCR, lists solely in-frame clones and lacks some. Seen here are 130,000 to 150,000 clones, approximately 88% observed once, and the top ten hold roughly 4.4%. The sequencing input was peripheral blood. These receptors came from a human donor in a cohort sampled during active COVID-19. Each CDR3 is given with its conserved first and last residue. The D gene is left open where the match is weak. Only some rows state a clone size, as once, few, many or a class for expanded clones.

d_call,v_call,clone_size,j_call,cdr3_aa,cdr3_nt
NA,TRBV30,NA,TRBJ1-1,CARELGNTEAFF,TGTGCCCGCGAGCTAGGTAACACTGAAGCTTTCTTT
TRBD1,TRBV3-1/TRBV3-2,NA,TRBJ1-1,CASSLGDRVIAFF,TGTGCCAGCAGCCTCGGGGACAGGGTTATTGCTTTCTTT
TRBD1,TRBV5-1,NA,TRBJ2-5,CASSNGAGGEETQYF,TGCGCCAGCAGCAATGGAGCAGGGGGCGAAGAGACCCAGTACTTC
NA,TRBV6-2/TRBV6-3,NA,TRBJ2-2,CASSLSTTGTGELFF,TGTGCCAGCAGCTTAAGCACCACGGGCACCGGGGAGCTGTTTTTT
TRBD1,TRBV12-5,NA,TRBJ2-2,CASGLVGQGPTGELFF,TGTGCTAGTGGTTTGGTAGGACAGGGTCCCACCGGGGAGCTGTTTTTT
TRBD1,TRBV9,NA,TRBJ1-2,CASSVQQGARYGYTF,TGTGCCAGCAGCGTACAACAGGGGGCCAGGTATGGCTACACCTTC
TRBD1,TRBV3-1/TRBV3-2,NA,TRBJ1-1,CASSHDDRDNTEAFF,TGTGCCAGCAGCCATGACGACAGGGACAACACTGAAGCTTTCTTT
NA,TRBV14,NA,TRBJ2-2,CASSQTGTGELFF,TGTGCCAGCAGCCAAACCGGGACCGGGGAGCTGTTTTTT
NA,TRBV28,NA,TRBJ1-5,CASSLGTTGRQPQHF,TGTGCCAGCAGTTTGGGGACGACAGGTAGACAGCCCCAGCATTTT
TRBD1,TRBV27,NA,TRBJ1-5,CASSPSDRVFQPQHF,TGTGCCAGCAGTCCGTCAGACAGGGTTTTTCAGCCCCAGCATTTT
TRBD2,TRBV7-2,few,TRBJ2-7,CASSLVSTLAGVVF,TGTGCCAGCAGCTTAGTGAGCACACTAGCGGGGGTGGTGTTC
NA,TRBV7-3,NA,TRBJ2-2,CASSLTPGHNTGELFF,TGTGCCAGCAGCTTAACCCCCGGACACAACACCGGGGAGCTGTTTTTT
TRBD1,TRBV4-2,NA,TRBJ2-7,CASSQDRSGGEQYF,TGTGCCAGCAGCCAAGATAGGTCAGGGGGCGAGCAGTACTTC
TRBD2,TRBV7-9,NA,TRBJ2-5,CASSLGLAGGQETQYF,TGTGCCAGCAGCTTAGGACTAGCGGGGGGGCAAGAGACCCAGTACTTC
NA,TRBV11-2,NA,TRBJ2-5,CASGKRRSETQYF,TGTGCCAGCGGAAAGAGGCGGTCGGAGACCCAGTACTTC
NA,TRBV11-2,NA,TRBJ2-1,CASSLDRGNEQFF,TGTGCCAGCAGCTTAGATCGCGGTAATGAGCAGTTCTTC
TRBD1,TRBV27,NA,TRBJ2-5,CASSPQTGWQETQYF,TGTGCCAGCAGTCCCCAGACAGGGTGGCAAGAGACCCAGTACTTC
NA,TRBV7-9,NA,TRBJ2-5,CASSRGVVSPHLQETQYF,TGTGCCAGCAGCCGAGGAGTGGTAAGCCCCCACCTTCAAGAGACCCAGTACTTC
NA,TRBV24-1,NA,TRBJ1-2,CATSERDKSYGYTF,TGTGCCACCAGTGAAAGGGACAAATCCTATGGCTACACCTTC
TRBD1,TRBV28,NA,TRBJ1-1,CASSLNRGPGGTEAFF,TGTGCCAGCAGTTTGAACCGGGGCCCAGGGGGCACTGAAGCTTTCTTT
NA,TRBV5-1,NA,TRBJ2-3,CASSDSGDTQYF,TGCGCCAGCAGCGATAGCGGTGATACGCAGTATTTT
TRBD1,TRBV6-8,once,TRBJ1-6,CASSSGTGDQAMATNNSPLHF,TGTGCCAGCAGTTCTGGGACAGGGGATCAGGCTATGGCCACGAATAATTCACCCCTCCACTTT
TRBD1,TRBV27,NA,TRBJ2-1,CASSFSGQGGNEQFF,TGTGCCAGCAGTTTCTCGGGACAGGGTGGCAATGAGCAGTTCTTC
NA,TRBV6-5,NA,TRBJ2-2,CASSYNSPNTGELFF,TGTGCCAGCAGTTACAACAGTCCGAACACCGGGGAGCTGTTTTTT
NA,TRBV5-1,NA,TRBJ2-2,CASGAGPNTGELFF,TGCGCCAGTGGTGCGGGGCCGAACACCGGGGAGCTGTTTTTT
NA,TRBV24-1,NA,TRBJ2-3,CATSDRTRSTDTQYF,TGTGCCACCAGTGACCGTACTAGAAGCACAGATACGCAGTATTTT
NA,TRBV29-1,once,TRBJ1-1,CSVARGGTEAFF,TGCAGCGTTGCCAGGGGTGGGACTGAAGCTTTCTTT
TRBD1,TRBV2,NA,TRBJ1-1,CASSERTGKGQAFF,TGTGCCAGCAGTGAAAGGACAGGGAAGGGTCAAGCTTTCTTT
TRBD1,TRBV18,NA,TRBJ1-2,CASSPSPDRGGYTF,TGTGCCAGCTCACCTAGCCCGGACAGGGGTGGCTACACCTTC
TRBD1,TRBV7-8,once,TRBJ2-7,CASSPGQGYEQYF,TGTGCCAGCAGCCCGGGACAGGGCTACGAGCAGTACTTC
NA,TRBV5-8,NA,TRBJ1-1,CASSHRVTEAFF,TGTGCCAGCAGCCACCGGGTCACTGAAGCTTTCTTT
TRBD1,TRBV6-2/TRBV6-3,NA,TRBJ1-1,CASSYSSQQGPNTEAFF,TGTGCCAGCAGTTACTCGAGCCAACAGGGGCCGAACACTGAAGCTTTCTTT
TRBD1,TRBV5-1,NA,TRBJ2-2,CASCPQTGGGYGELFF,TGCGCCAGCTGCCCCCAAACAGGGGGCGGATACGGGGAGCTGTTTTTT
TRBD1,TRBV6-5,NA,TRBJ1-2,CASSSIEAQGKATF,TGTGCCAGCAGTAGTATCGAGGCACAGGGGAAAGCCACCTTC
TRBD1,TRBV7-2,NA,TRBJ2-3,CASSASRDRGDTQYF,TGTGCCAGCAGCGCGTCCCGGGACAGGGGAGATACGCAGTATTTT
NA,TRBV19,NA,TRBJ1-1,CASSGGGWLNTEAFF,TGTGCCAGTAGTGGGGGGGGTTGGTTGAACACTGAAGCTTTCTTT
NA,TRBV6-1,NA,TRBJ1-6,CASSERQSGIEYNSPLHF,TGTGCCAGCAGTGAACGTCAATCAGGGATTGAGTATAATTCACCCCTCCACTTT
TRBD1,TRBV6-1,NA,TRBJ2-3,CASSEASDREQYF,TGTGCCAGCAGTGAAGCCTCGGACAGGGAGCAGTATTTT
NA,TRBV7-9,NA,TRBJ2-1,CASSLGSVLGLFF,TGTGCCAGCAGCTTAGGGTCAGTACTAGGCCTCTTCTTC
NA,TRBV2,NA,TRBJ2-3,CASSARQPILTDTQYF,TGTGCCAGCAGTGCCAGACAGCCAATACTCACAGATACGCAGTATTTT
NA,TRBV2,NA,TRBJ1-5,CASGGGGGNQPQHF,TGTGCCAGCGGAGGGGGGGGAGGTAATCAGCCCCAGCATTTT
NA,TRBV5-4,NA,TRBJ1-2,CASSIFQGNYGYTF,TGTGCCAGCAGCATTTTTCAGGGTAACTATGGCTACACCTTC
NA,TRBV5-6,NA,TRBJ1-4,CASSSYSREKLFF,TGTGCCAGCAGCTCCTACAGCAGAGAAAAACTGTTTTTT
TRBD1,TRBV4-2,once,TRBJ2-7,CASSQLGQGPYEQYF,TGTGCCAGCAGTCAACTAGGACAGGGACCCTACGAGCAGTACTTC
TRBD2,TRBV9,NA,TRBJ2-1,CASSVEVSGRVGGQFF,TGTGCCAGCAGCGTAGAGGTTAGCGGGAGGGTCGGAGGGCAGTTCTTC
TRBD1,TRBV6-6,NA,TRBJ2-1,CASSPAWDRGLRGNEQFF,TGTGCCAGCAGTCCTGCCTGGGACAGGGGCCTTCGTGGGAATGAGCAGTTCTTC
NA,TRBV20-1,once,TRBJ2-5,CSASTYRAQETQYF,TGCAGTGCTAGTACCTACAGGGCCCAAGAGACCCAGTACTTC
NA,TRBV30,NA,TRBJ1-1,CAWKGQYSTNTEAFF,TGTGCCTGGAAAGGACAGTATAGTACGAACACTGAAGCTTTCTTT
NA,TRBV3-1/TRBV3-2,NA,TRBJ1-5,CASSQFYNQPQHF,TGTGCCAGCAGCCAATTTTATAATCAGCCCCAGCATTTT
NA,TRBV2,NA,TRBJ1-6,CASSEQGGNSPLHF,TGTGCCAGCAGTGAACAGGGAGGGAATTCACCCCTCCACTTT
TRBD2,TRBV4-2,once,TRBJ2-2,CASSQDRLAGAIGELFF,TGTGCCAGCAGCCAAGATAGACTAGCGGGAGCGATCGGGGAGCTGTTTTTT
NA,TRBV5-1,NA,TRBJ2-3,CASSIQGSTDTQYF,TGCGCCAGCAGCATCCAGGGGAGCACAGATACGCAGTATTTT
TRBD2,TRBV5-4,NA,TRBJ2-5,CASSLNSGGAMTQYF,TGTGCCAGCAGCTTGAATAGCGGGGGGGCAATGACCCAGTACTTC
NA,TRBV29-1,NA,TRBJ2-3,CSVSPPAGMDTQYF,TGCAGCGTTTCCCCACCCGCGGGGATGGATACGCAGTATTTT
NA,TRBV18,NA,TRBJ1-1,CASSPLRENTEAFF,TGTGCCAGCTCACCTCTGCGGGAGAACACTGAAGCTTTCTTT